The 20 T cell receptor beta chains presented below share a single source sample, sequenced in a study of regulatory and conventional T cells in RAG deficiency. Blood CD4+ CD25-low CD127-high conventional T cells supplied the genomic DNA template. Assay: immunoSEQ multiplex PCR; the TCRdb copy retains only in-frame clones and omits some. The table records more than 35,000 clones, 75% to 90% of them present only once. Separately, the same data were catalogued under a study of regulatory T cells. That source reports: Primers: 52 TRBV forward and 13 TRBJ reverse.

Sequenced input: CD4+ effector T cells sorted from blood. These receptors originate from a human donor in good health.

The CDR3 DNA reads as TGTGCCAGCAGAGCGGCAGGGGGTAGTTGGGGCTACACCTTC. Its translation is CASRAAGGSWGYTF. The chain links TRBV6-1 to TRBJ1-2; 7 positions match TRBD1. The CDR3 totals 14 residues. The V segment lost 6 bases and the J segment 8 bases; nucleotides outside the gene matches: 12. CDR1 is MNHNS and CDR2 is SASEGT in the germline V gene.

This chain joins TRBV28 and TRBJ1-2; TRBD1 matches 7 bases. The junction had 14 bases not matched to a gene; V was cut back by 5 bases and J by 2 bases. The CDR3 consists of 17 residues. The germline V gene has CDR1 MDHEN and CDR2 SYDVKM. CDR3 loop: CASSVTVTGRENYGYTF. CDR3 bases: TGTGCCAGCAGTGTTACCGTGACAGGGCGGGAAAACTATGGCTACACCTTC.

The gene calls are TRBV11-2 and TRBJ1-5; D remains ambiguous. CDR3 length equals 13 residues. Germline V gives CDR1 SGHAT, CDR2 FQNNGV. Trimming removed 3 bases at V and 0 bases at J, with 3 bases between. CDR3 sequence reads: CASSLNSNQPQHF. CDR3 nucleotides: TGTGCCAGCAGCTTGAATAGCAATCAGCCCCAGCATTTT.

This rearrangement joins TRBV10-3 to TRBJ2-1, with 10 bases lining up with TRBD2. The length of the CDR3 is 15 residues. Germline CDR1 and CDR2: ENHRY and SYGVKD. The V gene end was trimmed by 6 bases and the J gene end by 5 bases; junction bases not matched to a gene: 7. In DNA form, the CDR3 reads TGTGCCATCAGCGCAACTAGCGGGGATAACAATGAGCAGTTCTTC. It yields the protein CAISATSGDNNEQFF.

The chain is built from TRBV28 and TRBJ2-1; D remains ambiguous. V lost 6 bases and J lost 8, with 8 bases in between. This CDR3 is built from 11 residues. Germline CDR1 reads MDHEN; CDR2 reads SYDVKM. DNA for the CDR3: TGTGCCAGCAGCACCCGTTATGAGCAGTTCTTC. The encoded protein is CASSTRYEQFF.

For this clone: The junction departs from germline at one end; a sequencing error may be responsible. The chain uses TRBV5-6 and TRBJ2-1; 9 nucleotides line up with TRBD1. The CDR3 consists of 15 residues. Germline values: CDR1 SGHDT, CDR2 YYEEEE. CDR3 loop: CASNQKGQGGGQLLF. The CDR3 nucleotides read TGTGCCAGCAACCAGAAGGGACAGGGTGGAGGACAGTTGCTCTTC.

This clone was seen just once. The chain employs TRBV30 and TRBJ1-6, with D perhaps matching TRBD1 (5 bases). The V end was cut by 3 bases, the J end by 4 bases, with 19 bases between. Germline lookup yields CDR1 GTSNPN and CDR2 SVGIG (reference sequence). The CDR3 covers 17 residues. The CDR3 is CAWRVFVGAGYNSPLHF. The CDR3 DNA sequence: TGTGCCTGGAGGGTTTTTGTCGGGGCGGGGTATAATTCACCCCTCCACTTT.

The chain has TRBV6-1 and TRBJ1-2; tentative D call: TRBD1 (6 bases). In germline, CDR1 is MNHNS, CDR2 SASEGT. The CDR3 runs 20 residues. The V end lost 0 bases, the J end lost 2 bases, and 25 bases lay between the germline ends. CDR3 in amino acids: CASSEALASSHARGNYGYTF. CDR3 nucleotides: TGTGCCAGCAGTGAAGCGCTAGCTAGTTCTCATGCAAGGGGGAACTATGGCTACACCTTC.

The CDR3 loop is CASSFSGLGNAQETQYF. In nucleotides, the CDR3 is TGTGCCAGCAGCTTCAGTGGACTAGGGAACGCCCAAGAGACCCAGTACTTC. The chain joins TRBV11-3 to TRBJ2-5; 7 nucleotides match TRBD2. The trim removed 3 bases at V and 1 base at J, leaving 11 bases unmatched. This CDR3 is built from 17 residues. CDR1 SGHNT and CDR2 YENEEA come from the germline V gene.

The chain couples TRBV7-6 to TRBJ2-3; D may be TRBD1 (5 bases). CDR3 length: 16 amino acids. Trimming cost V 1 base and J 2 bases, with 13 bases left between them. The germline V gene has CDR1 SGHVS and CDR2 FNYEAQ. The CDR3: CASSLGGHLYTDTQYF. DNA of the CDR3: TGTGCCAGCAGCTTAGGAGGACACCTATACACAGATACGCAGTATTTT.

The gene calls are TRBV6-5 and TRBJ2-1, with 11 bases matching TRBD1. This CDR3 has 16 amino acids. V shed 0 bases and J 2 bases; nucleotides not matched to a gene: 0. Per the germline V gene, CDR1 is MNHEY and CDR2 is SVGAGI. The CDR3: CASSYSGQGAYNEQFF. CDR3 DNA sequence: TGTGCCAGCAGTTACTCGGGACAGGGGGCCTACAATGAGCAGTTCTTC.

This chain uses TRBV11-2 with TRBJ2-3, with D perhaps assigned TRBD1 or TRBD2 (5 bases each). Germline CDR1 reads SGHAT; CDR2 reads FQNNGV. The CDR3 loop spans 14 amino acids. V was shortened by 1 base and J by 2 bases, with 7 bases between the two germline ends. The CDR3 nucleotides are TGTGCCAGCAGCTTAGGAGGGACCACAGATACGCAGTATTTT. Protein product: CASSLGGTTDTQYF.

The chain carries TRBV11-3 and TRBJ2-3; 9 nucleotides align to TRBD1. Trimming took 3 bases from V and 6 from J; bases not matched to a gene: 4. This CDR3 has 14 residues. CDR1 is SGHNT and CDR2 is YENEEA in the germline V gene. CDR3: CASSLGTGSDTQYF. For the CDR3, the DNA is TGTGCCAGCAGCTTGGGGACAGGGTCCGATACGCAGTATTTT.

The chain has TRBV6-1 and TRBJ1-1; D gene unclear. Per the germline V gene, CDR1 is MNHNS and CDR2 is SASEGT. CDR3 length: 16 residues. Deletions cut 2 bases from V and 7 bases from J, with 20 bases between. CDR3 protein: CASSERSQISFIEAFF. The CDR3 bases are TGTGCCAGCAGTGAAAGGAGTCAGATAAGTTTCATTGAAGCTTTCTTT.

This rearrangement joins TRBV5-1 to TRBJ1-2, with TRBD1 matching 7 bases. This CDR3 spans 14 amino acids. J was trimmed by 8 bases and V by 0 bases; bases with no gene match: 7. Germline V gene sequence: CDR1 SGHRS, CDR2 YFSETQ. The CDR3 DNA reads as TGCGCCAGCAGCTTGGAGGGACAGACCGAGGGCTACACCTTC. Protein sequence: CASSLEGQTEGYTF.

CDR3 nucleotides: TGTGCCAGCAGACCGGACAGGCTGGGAACCGGGGAGCTGTTTTTT. Translation gives CASRPDRLGTGELFF. This chain connects TRBV6-6 to TRBJ2-2; 7 nucleotides align to TRBD1. The CDR3 consists of 15 residues. Germline CDR1 is MNHNY and CDR2 is SVGAGI (reference sequence). V trimming: 6 bases; J trimming: 5 bases; junction bases outside the gene matches: 9.

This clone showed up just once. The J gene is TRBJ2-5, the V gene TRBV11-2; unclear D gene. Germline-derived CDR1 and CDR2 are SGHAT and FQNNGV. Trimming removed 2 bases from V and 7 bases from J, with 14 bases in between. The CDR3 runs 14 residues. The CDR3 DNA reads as TGTGCCAGCAGCTTATTAGAGTTCTTATCGACCCAGTACTTC. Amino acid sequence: CASSLLEFLSTQYF.

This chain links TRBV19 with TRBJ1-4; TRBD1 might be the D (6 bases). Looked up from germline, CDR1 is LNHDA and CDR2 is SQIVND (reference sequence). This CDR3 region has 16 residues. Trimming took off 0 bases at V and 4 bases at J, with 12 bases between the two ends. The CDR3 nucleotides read TGTGCCAGTAGTATAGATCGCAGGGACAATAATGAAAAACTGTTTTTT. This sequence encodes CASSIDRRDNNEKLFF.

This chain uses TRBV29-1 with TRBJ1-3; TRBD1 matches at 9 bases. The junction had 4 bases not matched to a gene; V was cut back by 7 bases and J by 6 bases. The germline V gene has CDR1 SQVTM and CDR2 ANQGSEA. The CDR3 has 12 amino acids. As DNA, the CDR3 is TGCAGCGCGGGGGACAGGGCAAACACCATATATTTT. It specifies CSAGDRANTIYF. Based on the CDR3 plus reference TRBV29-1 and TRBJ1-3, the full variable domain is SAVISQKPSRDICQRGTSLTIQCQVDSQVTMMFWYRQQPGQSLTLIATANQGSEATYESGFVIDKFPISRPNLTFSTLTVSNMSPEDSSIYLCSAGDRANTIYFGEGSWLTVV.

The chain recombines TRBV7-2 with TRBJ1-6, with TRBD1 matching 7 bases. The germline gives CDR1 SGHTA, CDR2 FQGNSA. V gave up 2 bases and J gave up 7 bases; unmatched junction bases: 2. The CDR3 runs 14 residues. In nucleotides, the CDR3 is TGTGCCAGCAGCTTAAGCAGGGGGAATTCACCCCTCCACTTT. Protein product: CASSLSRGNSPLHF.